This T cell receptor (beta chain) was retrieved from a study of molecular identifiers for immune sequencing clone quantification. On the study more broadly: Replicates split RNA from approximately 22,000 or 94,000 naive CD8 cells five ways, and the researchers sequenced four portions.

The study's findings and limits: Jurkat TCR RNA spiked in from one cell reportedly remained identifiable amid about a million naive cells.

Germline V gene data show CDR1 as LGHDT and CDR2 as YNNKEL (reference sequence). Germline trimming cut 2 bases from V and 0 bases from J; bases unmatched to any gene: 4. There are 16 residues in the CDR3. TCRdb analysed the PCR reads with MiXCR anew, one entry per CDR3 protein. The sample holds about 630,000 distinct CDR3 sequences, around 25% seen once. In regard to this clonotype: The antigen is undetermined. A much larger clone sits a single nucleotide away, making a read error possible.

The sequence was collected from a human donor in good health. Some libraries in this study had Jurkat cell RNA spiked in. This chain joins TRBV3-1 and TRBJ2-3, with 8 bases fitting TRBD2. Sequenced input: naive CD8+ T cells from blood, with Jurkat cell RNA spiked in. Stated subset: FACS-sorted CD8+CD4-CCR7+CD45RA+ naive T cells. The CDR3 DNA reads as TGTGCCAGCAGCCAAATACTAGCGGCGAGCACAGATACGCAGTATTTT. Encoded protein: CASSQILAASTDTQYF.